This TCR beta chain was obtained from a study of T cells after yellow fever vaccination. Regarding this clonotype: Its antigen is still unknown.

By 5'RACE template switching, TCR cDNA was produced, with a universal primer site and UMIs added in the process. TCRdb called the 5' RACE reads again in MiXCR, with one record for every CDR3 protein. Among hundreds of thousands of distinct CDR3 sequences listed, 15% to 20% were seen once. Findings and limits, study-wide: A minor fraction of clonotypes spanned both CD4 and CD8 compartments. Abundant contaminating clonotypes from the bulk population could appear in FACS-sorted repertoires.

This clonotype originated in a man between 25 and 39 years old who received the YFV17D yellow fever vaccine. Sequenced material: PBMCs, taken 15 days after the yellow fever booster vaccination.

The DNA of the CDR3 is TGTGCCAGCAGCTTAGAGATAGCTGTCGGCACAGATACGCAGTATTTT. Residues: CASSLEIAVGTDTQYF. V and J are TRBV7-2 and TRBJ2-3; D uncertain. V lost 1 base to trimming and J lost 1 base, with 12 bases between them. The V gene's germline CDR1 is SGHTA and CDR2 FQGNSA. The CDR3 runs 16 residues. Filled out from reference TRBV7-2 and TRBJ2-3, the complete variable domain reads GAGVSQSPSNKVTEKGKDVELRCDPISGHTALYWYRQSLGQGLEFLIYFQGNSAPDKSGLPSDRFSAERTGGSVSTLTIQRTQQEDSAVYLCASSLEIAVGTDTQYFGPGTRLTVL.